This T cell receptor beta chain was sequenced for a study of beta chain features in type 1 diabetes. Averaging about 0.12 L, one heparinised blood draw came from each individual donor. In its sample, this clone was seen a few times. The germline CDR1 and CDR2 sequences are SGHRS and YFSETQ. This CDR3 spans 17 amino acids. V dropped 0 bases and J dropped 2; count of bases not matched to a gene: 5. Reverse transcription of all isolated RNA meant that expressed TCRB transcripts were sequenced. TCRdb's table, derived via immunoSEQ multiplex PCR, lists solely in-frame clones and lacks some. The sample comprises some 400,000 clones, about 15% of which are singletons, and 0.019% rests with the top ten.

The chain links TRBV5-1 to TRBJ2-5; 12 positions agree with TRBD2. Sequenced sample: naive CD4+ T cells from blood. This TCR came from a young woman in good health. CDR3: CASSLGTSGKRQETQYF. The CDR3 nucleotides read TGCGCCAGCAGCTTGGGGACTAGCGGGAAGCGACAAGAGACCCAGTACTTC.